This entry features one TCR beta chain sequence. This specimen belongs to a study of blood T cells in healthy people across ages. Then a second PCR, running roughly 7 to 12 cycles, was carried out with a sample-barcoded 5' primer and a J-beta primer mix. TCRdb fed the 5' RACE reads into MiXCR, producing one record per CDR3 protein. There are 1,500,000 or so distinct CDR3 sequences in the sample; 55% to 75% occur only once, and over 5.5% lies in the top ten. Trimming removed 8 bases at V and 2 bases at J, with 10 bases between. This CDR3 region has 12 residues. CDR1 SNHLY and CDR2 FYNNEI come from the germline V gene.

The receptor was isolated from a man between 18 and 35 years old in good health. V gene TRBV2 combines with J gene TRBJ2-7, with no clear D. Sequenced input: blood. CDR3 nucleotides: TGTGCCAGCCAGCAGGCTCCCTACGAGCAGTACTTC. Translating gives CASQQAPYEQYF.